Shown below are 26 T cell receptor beta chains from a single sample sequenced in a study of HIV-infected patients and healthy controls. Antiretroviral therapy had run roughly three months, about 14 weeks, before follow-up blood collection. No cell fractionation was done, so the repertoire covers all unsorted peripheral blood T cells. Reverse transcription used around 480 ng RNA and constant-region primers for alpha and beta. Separate chain-specific third strand synthesis with multiplexing indices produced the alpha and beta libraries. Using its own MiXCR run on the 5' RACE reads, TCRdb lists one record per CDR3 protein. Of a few thousand distinct CDR3 sequences in the sample, 8.5% to 9% were seen once. The source material was blood, sampled during antiretroviral therapy. The receptor source for this set is an adult with HIV infection.

By frequency in the sample, this clonotype is large. The V gene is TRBV5-4, the J gene TRBJ2-1, with TRBD2 matching over 11 bases. V shed 3 bases, J shed 8 bases, and the junction held 4 bases outside the gene matches. The CDR3 is made up of 14 amino acids. Per the germline V gene, CDR1 is SGHNT and CDR2 is YYREEE (reference sequence). The CDR3, as DNA: TGTGCCAGCAGCTCGGGACTAGCGGCTTATGAGCAGTTCTTC. Encoded protein: CASSSGLAAYEQFF.

In this sample, this clonotype turned up many times. The CDR3: CSASPTSAGYNEQFF. The CDR3 DNA reads TGCAGTGCTAGCCCAACTAGCGCCGGCTACAATGAGCAGTTCTTC. The gene calls are TRBV20-1 and TRBJ2-1; 7 bases map to TRBD2. The V gene's germline CDR1 is DFQATT and CDR2 SNEGSKA (reference sequence). V was clipped by 3 bases and J by 3 bases; unmatched bases: 8. The CDR3 consists of 15 residues.

This clonotype ranks as medium-sized. V and J are TRBV30 and TRBJ2-3; D unresolved. The V end was cut by 5 bases, the J end by 4 bases, with 13 bases between. The CDR3 has 13 amino acids. The germline gives CDR1 GTSNPN, CDR2 SVGIG (reference sequence). The CDR3 nucleotides read TGTGCCTGGGCGTCTGGCTTCGCAGATACGCAGTATTTT. Protein: CAWASGFADTQYF.

This clonotype was recorded at least ten times. The genes are TRBV15 and TRBJ1-6; D is ambiguous. Trimming pared 0 bases from V and 6 bases from J, leaving 12 bases between. The CDR3 loop spans 16 amino acids. Germline V gene lookup returns CDR1 LNHNV and CDR2 YYDKDF (reference sequence). CDR3 DNA: TGTGCCACCAGCAGAGATTACACGGATGGTAATTCACCCCTCCACTTT. This codes for CATSRDYTDGNSPLHF. The full variable domain, completed using reference TRBV15 and TRBJ1-6, is DAMVIQNPRYQVTQFGKPVTLSCSQTLNHNVMYWYQQKSSQAPKLLFHYYDKDFNNEADTPDNFQSRRPNTSFCFLDIRSPGLGDTAMYLCATSRDYTDGNSPLHFGNGTRLTVT.

Remarks on this clonotype: Just one base apart from a much larger clone, this may be a read error. V is TRBV5-6 and J is TRBJ2-7; D is possibly TRBD2 (5 bases). V lost 1 base and J 0 bases, leaving 14 bases between the germline ends. The CDR3 consists of 16 residues. Germline lookup yields CDR1 SGHDT and CDR2 YYEEEE. The CDR3 sequence: CASSLRRIVSSYEQYF. CDR3 in DNA: TGTGCCAGCAGCTTGAGGAGGATCGTGAGCTCCTACGAGCAGTACTTC.

By sample share, this clonotype is medium-sized (0.01 to 0.1%). The chain combines TRBV6-6 with TRBJ2-7; D gene uncertain. Germline values: CDR1 MNHNY, CDR2 SVGAGI (reference sequence). Trimming stripped 6 bases from V and 7 bases from J, with 10 bases between. CDR3 length equals 11 residues. The CDR3 DNA is TGTGCCAGCAGGGCGGAGAGGGAGCAGTACTTC. Residues: CASRAEREQYF.

This clonotype was seen ten or more times. The chain recombines TRBV29-1 with TRBJ2-3; D gene uncertain. CDR1 and CDR2 from the germline V gene are SQVTM and ANQGSEA. With 5 bases removed from V and 6 bases from J, the gap between germline ends came to 6 bases. The CDR3 length is 10 residues. CDR3 region: CSVSTDTQYF. The CDR3 DNA follows: TGCAGCGTTTCCACGGATACGCAGTATTTT.

V gene TRBV20-1 combines with J gene TRBJ1-5, with 9 bases aligning to TRBD1. The CDR3 has 14 residues. V was clipped by 3 bases and J by 7 bases; unmatched bases: 7. Germline-derived CDR1 and CDR2 are DFQATT and SNEGSKA (reference sequence). CDR3 DNA sequence: TGCAGTGCTAGGGGGACAGGGAGGGAGCAGCCCCAGCATTTT. It specifies CSARGTGREQPQHF.

This clonotype qualifies as medium-sized. The chain employs TRBV6-6 and TRBJ1-5; 8 nucleotides agree with TRBD1. Germline loops: CDR1 MNHNY, CDR2 SVGAGI (reference sequence). The CDR3 length is 15 residues. With V trimmed by 5 bases and J by 4 bases, 7 bases remained unmatched. The chain's CDR3 is CASSGQGEPNQPQHF. In nucleotides, the CDR3 is TGTGCCAGCAGTGGACAGGGAGAACCTAATCAGCCCCAGCATTTT.

This clonotype is medium-sized. The genes are TRBV9 and TRBJ2-1; D is perhaps TRBD1 or TRBD2 (5 bases each). This CDR3 region has 13 residues. V was shortened by 0 bases and J by 9 bases, with 10 bases between the two germline ends. Germline-derived CDR1 and CDR2 are SGDLS and YYNGEE. CDR3 sequence: CASSVVGAGEQFF. The DNA for the CDR3 is TGTGCCAGCAGCGTAGTCGGGGCAGGTGAGCAGTTCTTC.

This chain uses TRBV19 with TRBJ2-7; 9 bases are shared with TRBD1. V lost 3 bases, J lost 2 bases, and 11 bases stayed unmatched. Per germline, CDR1 LNHDA and CDR2 SQIVND (reference sequence). There are 17 residues in the CDR3. DNA of the CDR3: TGTGCCAGTAGTATCTTACCGGGACAGGGATATACCTACGAGCAGTACTTC. Its translation: CASSILPGQGYTYEQYF.

This clonotype was recorded at least ten times. The V gene is TRBV6-6, the J gene TRBJ2-5, with 9 bases lining up with TRBD1. Germline CDR1 and CDR2: MNHNY and SVGAGI (reference sequence). J lost 3 bases, V lost 6 bases, and 11 bases had no gene match. The CDR3 loop spans 16 amino acids. The DNA of the CDR3 is TGTGCCAGCAGAGTCGCTGCCGGGACAGGGAAAGAGACCCAGTACTTC. Protein: CASRVAAGTGKETQYF.

This clonotype has more than one count but fewer than ten. V usage is TRBV13 and J usage is TRBJ2-5, with 7 bases matching TRBD1. The CDR3 is made up of 16 amino acids. Trimming removed 1 base from V and 0 bases from J; junction bases left unmatched: 5. The germline gives CDR1 PRHDT, CDR2 FYEKMQ (reference sequence). Here the CDR3 reads CASSLADRANQETQYF. The CDR3 DNA follows: TGTGCCAGCAGCTTAGCCGACAGGGCTAACCAAGAGACCCAGTACTTC. The complete variable domain, with remaining parts taken from reference TRBV13 and TRBJ2-5, reads AAGVIQSPRHLIKEKRETATLKCYPIPRHDTVYWYQQGPGQDPQFLISFYEKMQSDKGSIPDRFSAQQFSDYHSELNMSSLELGDSALYFCASSLADRANQETQYFGPGTRLLVL.

In its sample, this clonotype was seen many times. The V gene is TRBV10-2, the J gene TRBJ1-6; D remains unclear. The CDR3 is 13 amino acids. Germline V lookup: CDR1 WSHSY, CDR2 SAAADI. Trimming removed 5 bases at V and 10 bases at J, with 12 bases between. The CDR3 protein is CASSRGEGSPLHF. The CDR3 DNA sequence: TGCGCCAGCAGTCGCGGGGAGGGATCACCCCTCCACTTT.

This clonotype has a count of ten or more. The gene calls are TRBV6-6 and TRBJ1-1; D unclear. Between the trimmed V and J ends, which lost 5 bases and 1 base, there was a span of 11 bases. The CDR3 loop spans 14 amino acids. Germline CDR1 and CDR2: MNHNY and SVGAGI (reference sequence). The CDR3 loop is CASSASIANTEAFF. For the CDR3, the DNA is TGTGCCAGCAGTGCCTCTATCGCGAACACTGAAGCTTTCTTT.

The chain employs TRBV29-1 and TRBJ2-6; TRBD1 or TRBD2 may be the D gene (5 bases each). V lost 5 bases, J lost 0 bases, and 14 bases lay in between. Germline-derived CDR1 and CDR2 are SQVTM and ANQGSEA. CDR3 length: 16 amino acids. CDR3 sequence reads: CSVLWPGSSGANVLTF. The CDR3 coding sequence is TGCAGCGTTTTATGGCCAGGGAGCTCTGGGGCCAACGTCCTGACTTTC.

This clonotype was detected ten times or more. The V gene is TRBV5-4, the J gene TRBJ2-4; D is uncertain. V lost 4 bases and J lost 5, with 10 bases in between. CDR3 size: 13 residues. Germline loops: CDR1 SGHNT, CDR2 YYREEE (reference sequence). In DNA form, the CDR3 reads TGTGCCAGCAGCGTTTACGGGCAAAACATTCAGTACTTC. Its protein is CASSVYGQNIQYF.

This clonotype showed up many times. The chain is built from TRBV6-5 and TRBJ2-7, with a possible D match to TRBD2 (5 bases). The CDR3 spans 15 residues. The germline V gene has CDR1 MNHEY and CDR2 SVGAGI. V lost 0 bases to trimming and J lost 12 bases, with 21 bases between them. DNA for the CDR3: TGTGCCAGCAGTTACTCGACGGGGAGCGCAATTAGGTTGTACTTC. Its protein product is CASSYSTGSAIRLYF.

Judged by abundance, this clonotype is medium-sized. The chain has TRBV12-3 or TRBV12-4 and TRBJ1-1, with no clear D. The V end lost 6 bases, the J end lost 4 bases, and 12 bases lay between the germline ends. The CDR3 consists of 13 residues. CDR3 coding DNA: TGTGCCAGCAGCCCAGAATCCATCACTGAAGCTTTCTTT. Its protein product is CASSPESITEAFF.

This clonotype was found a few times. This chain joins TRBV19 and TRBJ1-5; 10 bases align to TRBD1. V lost 3 bases, J lost 4 bases, and 9 bases stayed unmatched. CDR1 is LNHDA and CDR2 is SQIVND in the germline V gene (reference sequence). CDR3 length equals 17 residues. CDR3 sequence: CASSIDRGRIGNQPQHF. The CDR3 nucleotides read TGTGCCAGTAGTATCGACAGGGGGCGAATCGGTAATCAGCCCCAGCATTTT.

This clonotype was observed many times. The chain has TRBV29-1 and TRBJ2-7; TRBD2 aligns across 13 bases. CDR3 size: 14 residues. J gave up 3 bases and V 7 bases, and 6 bases lay outside the gene matches. CDR1 and CDR2 from the germline V gene are SQVTM and ANQGSEA. CDR3 residues: CSAVGLAGVYEQYF. Here the CDR3 DNA reads TGCAGCGCCGTAGGACTAGCGGGAGTCTACGAGCAGTACTTC.

This clonotype is medium-sized by share. The rearrangement joins TRBV7-2 to TRBJ1-5; 7 nucleotides align to TRBD1. The V gene end was trimmed by 0 bases and the J gene end by 6 bases; junction bases not matched to a gene: 11. The CDR3 loop spans 17 amino acids. The germline gives CDR1 SGHTA, CDR2 FQGNSA. CDR3 nucleotides: TGTGCCAGCAGCTTAGCCCCTCGTCAGGGGGTGGGTCAGCCCCAGCATTTT. Encoded protein: CASSLAPRQGVGQPQHF.

This clonotype was detected ten times or more. One end of the junction varies from germline; a read error may be responsible. This chain links TRBV6-2 or TRBV6-3 with TRBJ1-5; D is unresolved. The CDR3 extends over 16 amino acids. Germline V gene sequence: CDR1 MNHEY, CDR2 SVGEGT. CDR3 nucleotides: TGTGCCAGCAGTTCGTCCGATGGCTATAGCAATCATCCCCAGCATTTT. This encodes CASSSSDGYSNHPQHF.

In this sample, this clonotype turned up many times. J is TRBJ2-3 and V is TRBV27; 10 bases are shared with TRBD2. V lost 8 bases to trimming and J lost 6 bases; unmatched junction nucleotides: 8. CDR3 size: 14 residues. Germline CDR1 MNHEY, CDR2 SMNVEV (reference sequence). This CDR3 is CASSSGRARDTQYF. Written as DNA, the CDR3 is TGTGCCAGCTCAAGCGGGAGGGCCCGGGATACGCAGTATTTT.

V and J are TRBV15 and TRBJ2-2, with a tentative D call TRBD2 (6 bases). The CDR3 consists of 16 residues. The V end was cut by 2 bases, the J end by 2 bases, with 12 bases between. Germline V CDR1 and CDR2: LNHNV, YYDKDF (reference sequence). In DNA form, the CDR3 reads TGTGCCACCAGCAGATTCCGGGACTTCAACACCGGGGAGCTGTTTTTT. It is translated as CATSRFRDFNTGELFF.

There are many counts of this clonotype. The genes are TRBV7-9 and TRBJ2-7; D gene ambiguous. The germline CDR1 and CDR2 sequences are SEHNR and FQNEAQ (reference sequence). This CDR3 is 13 amino acids long. Trimming removed 5 bases at V and 0 bases at J, with 8 bases between. CDR3 sequence: CASSRPGSYEQYF. DNA for the CDR3: TGTGCCAGCAGCCGCCCGGGCTCCTACGAGCAGTACTTC.